This T cell receptor beta chain comes out of a study of shared clonotypes between healthy human individuals. Study-level results: Richness estimates generally favored naive over memory subsets.

V lost 6 bases and J lost 2; bases outside the gene matches: 3. CDR1 and CDR2 (germline): WSHSY, SAAADI. The CDR3 is 14 residues long. The run depth of the assay was deep. Investigators spread the genomic DNA of each subset evenly over several immunoSEQ plates. Repertoires were generated with immunoSEQ multiplex PCR, while TCRdb's copy carries only in-frame clones and drops some. The sample includes almost 750,000 clones, approximately 72% of them seen just once. To note about this clone: No antigen is known for it.

Sequencing was performed on memory CD4+ T cells sorted from blood. Regarding subset: CD45RA-negative fraction. The rearrangement uses TRBV10-2 and TRBJ2-3, with 9 bases identical to TRBD2. The origin of this receptor is a woman aged 25 to 39 in good health. CDR3 region: CASRGLAVTDTQYF. CDR3 sequence (DNA): TGCGCCAGCAGGGGACTAGCAGTCACAGATACGCAGTATTTT.